A selection of T cell receptor beta chains follows, all from one sample in a study of T cells in tumors after PD-1 blockade. Profiled with immunoSEQ multiplex PCR; TCRdb holds only in-frame clones, not every one. The table records 15,000 or so clones, over 80% of them present only once. The sample here was PBMCs, taken after anti-PD-1 treatment. Receptors originate from a human donor with basal cell carcinoma. CDR3s include the opening cysteine and the closing phenylalanine or tryptophan. D genes are given only for firm matches. The size of a clone is reported for some rows only, either as once, few or many, or as a class for expanded clones.

v_call	clone_size	d_call	j_call	cdr3_nt	cdr3_aa
TRBV4-1	few	NA	TRBJ1-1	TGCGCCAGCAGCCAGGGGCGTCTGGATGAAGCTTTCTTT	CASSQGRLDEAFF
TRBV6-1	NA	NA	TRBJ1-2	TGTGCCAGCAGTGAATTTAGCGGGAAATCTGGCTATGGCTACACCTTC	CASSEFSGKSGYGYTF
TRBV7-2	NA	TRBD2	TRBJ2-7	TGTGCCAGCAGCTTTAGGCTAGCGGGGGGAATACGGGAGCAGTACTTC	CASSFRLAGGIREQYF
TRBV19	NA	NA	TRBJ2-2	TGTGCCAGTAGTAACACCGGGGAGCTGTTTTTT	CASSNTGELFF
TRBV3-1/TRBV3-2	once	TRBD2	TRBJ2-5	TGTGCCAGCAGCCAACTAGCGGGGGTGGGTGAGACCCAGTACTTC	CASSQLAGVGETQYF
TRBV6-5	NA	NA	TRBJ2-7	TGTGCCAGTTGCGGGTGGGAGTCCTACGAGCAGTACTTC	CASCGWESYEQYF
TRBV6-1	NA	NA	TRBJ1-2	TGTGCCAGCAGTGAAGCGGGCAGAACCTATGGCTACACCTTC	CASSEAGRTYGYTF
TRBV5-4	once	NA	TRBJ1-3	TGTGCCAGCAAACGAGGGCCCTCTGGAAACACCATATATTTT	CASKRGPSGNTIYF
TRBV9	NA	TRBD1	TRBJ1-1	TGTGCCAGCAGCGCCCAGGGACAGATGAACACTGAAGCTTTCTTT	CASSAQGQMNTEAFF
TRBV29-1	NA	TRBD1	TRBJ1-2	TGCAGCGTTCCCAGTGGGCAGGGGGGGAGCTATGGCTACACCTTC	CSVPSGQGGSYGYTF
TRBV3-1/TRBV3-2	NA	TRBD1	TRBJ1-4	TGTGCCAGCAGCCAAAGACAGGGTGTAGGGCAACTGTTTTTT	CASSQRQGVGQLFF